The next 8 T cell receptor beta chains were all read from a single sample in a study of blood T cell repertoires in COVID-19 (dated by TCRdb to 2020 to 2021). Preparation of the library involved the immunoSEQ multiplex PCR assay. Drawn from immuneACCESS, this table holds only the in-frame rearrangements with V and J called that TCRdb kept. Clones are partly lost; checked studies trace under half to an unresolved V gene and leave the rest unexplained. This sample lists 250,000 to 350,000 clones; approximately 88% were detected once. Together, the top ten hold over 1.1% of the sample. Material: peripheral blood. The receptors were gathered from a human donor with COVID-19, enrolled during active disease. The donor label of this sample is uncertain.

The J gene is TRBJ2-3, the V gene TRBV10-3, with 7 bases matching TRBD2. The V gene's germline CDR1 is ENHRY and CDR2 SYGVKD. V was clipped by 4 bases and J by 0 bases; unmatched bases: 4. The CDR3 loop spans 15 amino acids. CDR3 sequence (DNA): TGTGCCATCAGTGCGAGTAGCGGGAGCACAGATACGCAGTATTTT. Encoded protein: CAISASSGSTDTQYF.

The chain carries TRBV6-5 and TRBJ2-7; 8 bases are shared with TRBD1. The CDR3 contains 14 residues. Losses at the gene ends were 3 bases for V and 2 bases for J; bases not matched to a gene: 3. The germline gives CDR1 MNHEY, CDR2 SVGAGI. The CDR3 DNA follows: TGTGCCAGCAGTTATCCGGACAGGGCCTACGAGCAGTACTTC. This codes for CASSYPDRAYEQYF.

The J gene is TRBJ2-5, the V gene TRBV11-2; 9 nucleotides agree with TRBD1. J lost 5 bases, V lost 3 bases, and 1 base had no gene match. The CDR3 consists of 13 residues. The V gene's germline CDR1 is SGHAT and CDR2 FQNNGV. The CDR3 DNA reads TGTGCCAGCAGCTTTACAGGGGGCGAGACCCAGTACTTC. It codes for CASSFTGGETQYF.

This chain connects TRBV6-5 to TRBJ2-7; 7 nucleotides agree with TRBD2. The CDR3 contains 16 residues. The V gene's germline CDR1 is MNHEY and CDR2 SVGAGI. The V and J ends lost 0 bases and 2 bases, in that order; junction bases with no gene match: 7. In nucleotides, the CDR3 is TGTGCCAGCAGTTACTCGGGTAGCGGGCCTCCCTACGAGCAGTACTTC. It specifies CASSYSGSGPPYEQYF.

DNA of the CDR3: TGTGCCAGCAGCTCCGGACTAGCGGGAGGGGGGACCCAGTACTTC. This sequence encodes CASSSGLAGGGTQYF. This chain joins TRBV7-3 and TRBJ2-5, with 15 bases lining up with TRBD2. The V gene's germline CDR1 is SGHTA and CDR2 FQGTGA. Losses at the gene ends were 4 bases for V and 7 bases for J; bases not matched to a gene: 4. The CDR3 totals 15 residues.

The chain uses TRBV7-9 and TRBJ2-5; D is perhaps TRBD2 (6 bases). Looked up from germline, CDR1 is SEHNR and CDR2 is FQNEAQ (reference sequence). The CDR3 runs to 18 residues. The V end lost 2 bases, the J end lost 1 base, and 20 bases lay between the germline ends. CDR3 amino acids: CASSLMSGLSYLQETQYF. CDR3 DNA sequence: TGTGCCAGCAGCTTAATGTCGGGACTCTCCTATCTCCAAGAGACCCAGTACTTC.

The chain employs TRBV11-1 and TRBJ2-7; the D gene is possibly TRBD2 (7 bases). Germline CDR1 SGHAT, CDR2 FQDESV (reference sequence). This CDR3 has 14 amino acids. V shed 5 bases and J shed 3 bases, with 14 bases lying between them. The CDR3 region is CASSPGGGSYEQYF. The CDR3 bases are TGTGCCAGCAGCCCGGGGGGCGGGAGCTACGAGCAGTACTTC.

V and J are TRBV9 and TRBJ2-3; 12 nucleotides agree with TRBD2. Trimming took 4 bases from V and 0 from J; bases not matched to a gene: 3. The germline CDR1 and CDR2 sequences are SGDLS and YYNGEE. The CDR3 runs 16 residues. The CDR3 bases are TGTGCCAGCAGCCTGGGGACTAGCGGGAGCACAGATACGCAGTATTTT. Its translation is CASSLGTSGSTDTQYF.